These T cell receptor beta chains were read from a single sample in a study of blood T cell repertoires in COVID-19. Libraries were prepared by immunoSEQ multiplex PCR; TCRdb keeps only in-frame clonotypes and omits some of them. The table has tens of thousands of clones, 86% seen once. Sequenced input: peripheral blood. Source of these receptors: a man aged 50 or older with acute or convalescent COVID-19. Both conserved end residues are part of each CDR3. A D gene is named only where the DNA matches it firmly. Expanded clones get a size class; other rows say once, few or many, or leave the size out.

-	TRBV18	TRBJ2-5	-	TGTGCCAGCTCACCTTCTGGCGGGGCCGGCGGGGAGACCCAGTACTTC	CASSPSGGAGGETQYF
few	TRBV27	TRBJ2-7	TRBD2	TGTGCCAGCAGTTTAGCCCCCGCGGGACTAACCTACGAGCAGTACTTC	CASSLAPAGLTYEQYF
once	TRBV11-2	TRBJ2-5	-	TGTGCCAGCAGCTCTAACCAAGAGACCCAGTACTTC	CASSSNQETQYF
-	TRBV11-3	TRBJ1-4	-	TGTGCCAGCAGCCGGGGGGGATCTGGGGATGAAAAACTGTTTTTT	CASSRGGSGDEKLFF
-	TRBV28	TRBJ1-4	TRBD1	TGTGCCAGCAGACCCGGGACAGGGAAGGGAAAACTGTTTTTT	CASRPGTGKGKLFF
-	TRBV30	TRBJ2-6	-	TGTGCCTGGTCCTACACTGACCCAGGGACTGGGGCCAACGTCCTGACTTTC	CAWSYTDPGTGANVLTF
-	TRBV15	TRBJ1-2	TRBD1	TGTGCCACCAGCACAGAAGCGGACAGGAATGCTAACTATGGCTACACCTTC	CATSTEADRNANYGYTF
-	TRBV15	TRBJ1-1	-	TGTGCCACCACCAGACTACAGGGTGCTGAAGCTTTCTTT	CATTRLQGAEAFF
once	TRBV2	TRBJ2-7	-	TGTGCCAGCACCGTCGACAGTGCGTACGAGCAGTACTTC	CASTVDSAYEQYF
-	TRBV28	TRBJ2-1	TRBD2	TGTGCCAGCACTGGCGGGAGGGCCCAAAACAATGAGCAGTTCTTC	CASTGGRAQNNEQFF
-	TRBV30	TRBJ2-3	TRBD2	TGTGCCTGGAGTGGACTAGCGGGGGCGATCACAGATACGCAGTATTTT	CAWSGLAGAITDTQYF
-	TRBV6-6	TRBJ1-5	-	TGTGCCAGCAGTTACTCGCAGGGTGGGCAGCCCCAGCATTTT	CASSYSQGGQPQHF
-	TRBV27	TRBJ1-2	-	TGTGCCAGCAGTGGGAGCTACTATGGCTACACCTTC	CASSGSYYGYTF
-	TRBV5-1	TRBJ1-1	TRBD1	TGCGCCAGCAGCTTGGGGACAGGGTCCACTGAAGCTTTCTTT	CASSLGTGSTEAFF
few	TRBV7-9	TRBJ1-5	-	TGTGCCAGCAGCTTAGGATTCGGGTTTCAGCCCCAGCATTTT	CASSLGFGFQPQHF
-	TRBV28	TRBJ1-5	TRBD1	TGTGCCAGCAACAGGGGGGAAAGAAAGCCCCAGCATTTT	CASNRGERKPQHF
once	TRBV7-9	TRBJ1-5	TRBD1	TGTGCCAGCAGCTTCGGACAGGTTGAGCAGCCCCAGCATTTT	CASSFGQVEQPQHF
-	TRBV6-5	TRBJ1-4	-	TGTGCCAGCAGTTACTACAGGGCAACTAATGAAAAACTGTTTTTT	CASSYYRATNEKLFF
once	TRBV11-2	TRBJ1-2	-	TGTGCCAGCAGCTTAGGGGGGGGAGGATTCTATGGCTACACCTTC	CASSLGGGGFYGYTF
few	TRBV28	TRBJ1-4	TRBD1	TGTGCCAGCAGTGGAGACAGGGTGGTCGTTAGGGAAAAACTGTTTTTT	CASSGDRVVVREKLFF
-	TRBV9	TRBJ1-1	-	TGTGCCAGCAGCGTAGAGGCGGAGGGAAACACTGAAGCTTTCTTT	CASSVEAEGNTEAFF
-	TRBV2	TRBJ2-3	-	TGTGCCAGCAGTCCCAACCGGGACACCGGCACAGATACGCAGTATTTT	CASSPNRDTGTDTQYF
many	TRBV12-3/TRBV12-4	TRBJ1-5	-	TGTGCCAGCAGTTGGGTCGGGGTTCAGCCCCAGCATTTT	CASSWVGVQPQHF
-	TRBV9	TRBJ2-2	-	TGTGCCAGCAGCGTAGATGGCAGGGGTACCGGGGAGCTGTTTTTT	CASSVDGRGTGELFF